The 7 T cell receptor beta chains reported below all come from one sample, sequenced in a study of a mutant IDH1 vaccine in newly diagnosed glioma. Sequenced by immunoSEQ multiplex PCR; TCRdb stores in-frame clones only, minus some. The sample lists around 92,000 clones, around 90% occurring once. Regarding time point: baseline, week 1 (first vaccination visit). Sample treatment: pre-vaccination baseline after standard-of-care therapy. Here the sequenced sample was PBMCs, taken from a glioma patient treated with radiotherapy, temozolomide or both. Receptor source: a woman aged 45-59 years with glioma.

CDR3 in amino acids: CASSPRGTQYF. CDR3 DNA sequence: TGTGCCAGCAGCCCGAGGGGGACGCAGTATTTT. This rearrangement joins TRBV28 to TRBJ2-3; a possible D gene is TRBD1 (6 bases). The CDR3 runs to 11 residues. Germline V gene data show CDR1 as MDHEN and CDR2 as SYDVKM. Between the trimmed V and J ends, which lost 6 bases and 9 bases, there was a span of 10 bases.

The V and J genes are TRBV5-4 and TRBJ2-5; possibly TRBD2 for D (5 bases). The CDR3 is 14 amino acids. The V end was cut by 0 bases, the J end by 1 base, with 7 bases between. Germline loops: CDR1 SGHNT, CDR2 YYREEE (reference sequence). This chain's CDR3 is CASSLDGIQETQYF. The CDR3, as DNA: TGTGCCAGCAGCTTGGACGGGATCCAAGAGACCCAGTACTTC. The whole variable domain, remainder taken from reference TRBV5-4 and TRBJ2-5, is ETGVTQSPTHLIKTRGQQVTLRCSSQSGHNTVSWYQQALGQGPQFIFQYYREEENGRGNFPPRFSGLQFPNYSSELNVNALELDDSALYLCASSLDGIQETQYFGPGTRLLVL.

V usage is TRBV7-8 and J usage is TRBJ1-2, with D perhaps matching TRBD1 (5 bases). Per the germline V gene, CDR1 is SGHVS and CDR2 is FQNEAQ. This CDR3 has 17 residues. V was trimmed by 5 bases and J by 4 bases, leaving 23 bases between them. CDR3 loop: CASSLGPKGLRGYGYTF. As DNA, the CDR3 is TGTGCCAGCAGCCTGGGCCCTAAGGGACTACGGGGCTATGGCTACACCTTC. The full variable domain, its missing parts supplied by reference TRBV7-8 and TRBJ1-2, is GAGVSQSPRYKVAKRGQDVALRCDPISGHVSLFWYQQALGQGPEFLTYFQNEAQLDKSGLPSDRFFAERPEGSVSTLKIQRTQQEDSAVYLCASSLGPKGLRGYGYTFGSGTRLTVV.

The chain joins TRBV9 to TRBJ2-1; D uncertain. Germline V gene lookup returns CDR1 SGDLS and CDR2 YYNGEE. The CDR3 spans 16 residues. The V end was cut by 0 bases, the J end by 8 bases, with 18 bases between. The DNA of the CDR3 is TGTGCCAGCAGCGTAGGAGGTGGTCTCCTCTCCGATGAGCAGTTCTTC. Protein product: CASSVGGGLLSDEQFF.

The chain joins TRBV7-9 to TRBJ2-7; D remains unclear. Germline CDR1 SEHNR, CDR2 FQNEAQ (reference sequence). This CDR3 has 11 residues. V was pared by 5 bases and J by 0 bases, with 2 bases between. CDR3 residues: CASSLSYEQYF. The CDR3 DNA reads TGTGCCAGCAGCCTCTCCTACGAGCAGTACTTC.

V and J are TRBV27 and TRBJ2-1, with 10 bases that match TRBD2. The CDR3 extends over 16 amino acids. The V and J ends lost 7 bases and 5 bases, in that order; junction bases with no gene match: 11. The V gene's germline CDR1 is MNHEY and CDR2 SMNVEV (reference sequence). CDR3 coding DNA: TGTGCCAGCACTGAGTCTAGCGGGAGACCCGACAATGAGCAGTTCTTC. The encoded protein is CASTESSGRPDNEQFF.

The CDR3 spells CSVWTGSNQPQHF. The CDR3 DNA is TGCAGCGTTTGGACAGGGAGCAATCAGCCCCAGCATTTT. V is TRBV29-1 and J is TRBJ1-5; 8 bases are shared with TRBD1. Germline V gives CDR1 SQVTM, CDR2 ANQGSEA. The CDR3 runs 13 residues. The V and J ends lost 5 bases and 1 base, in that order; junction bases with no gene match: 1.